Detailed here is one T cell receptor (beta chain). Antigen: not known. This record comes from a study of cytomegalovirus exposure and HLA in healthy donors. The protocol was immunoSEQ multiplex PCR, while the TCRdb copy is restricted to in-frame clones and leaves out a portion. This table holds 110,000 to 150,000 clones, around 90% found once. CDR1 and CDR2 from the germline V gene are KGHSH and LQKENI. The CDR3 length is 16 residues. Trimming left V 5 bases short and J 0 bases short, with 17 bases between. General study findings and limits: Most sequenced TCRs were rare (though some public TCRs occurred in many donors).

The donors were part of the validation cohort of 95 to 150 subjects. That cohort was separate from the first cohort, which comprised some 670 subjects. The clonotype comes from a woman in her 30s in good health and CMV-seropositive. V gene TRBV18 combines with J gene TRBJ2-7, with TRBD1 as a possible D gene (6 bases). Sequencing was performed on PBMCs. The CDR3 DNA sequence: TGTGCCAGCTCAATCTCCGGACAGCGCAGCTCCTACGAGCAGTACTTC. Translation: CASSISGQRSSYEQYF.